The rows below give T cell receptor beta chains drawn from one sample of a study of blood T cell repertoires in COVID-19. Using immunoSEQ multiplex PCR, the repertoire was profiled, and TCRdb retains in-frame clones only, with some absent. There are 35,000 to 40,000 clones in the sample; approximately 91% occur only once, and approximately 32% lies in the top ten. The sequencing sample was made of peripheral blood. The receptors come from a man aged 70 or older with active COVID-19. Both conserved end residues are trimmed from each CDR3. The order of the fields is J gene, clone size, V gene, CDR3 protein. A clone size is listed for some rows: how often the clone was seen (once, few, many), or a class if it is expanded.

>TRBJ1-1|-|TRBV7-9
ASSTRQGSEAF
>TRBJ2-7|-|TRBV12-2
ASRLRFPGLAWYEQY
>TRBJ1-2|-|TRBV7-2
ASSPRAGGRAGYGYT
>TRBJ1-5|-|TRBV19
ASKPGEGFGQPQH
>TRBJ1-1|-|TRBV5-1
ASSLLTTNTEAF
>TRBJ2-7|-|TRBV14
ASSQVVGGSQY
>TRBJ2-7|few|TRBV3-1/TRBV3-2
ASSQALAGVYEQY
>TRBJ2-3|-|TRBV5-1
ASISGVTDTQY
>TRBJ2-5|-|TRBV10-3
AISVSFEETQY
>TRBJ1-3|-|TRBV7-9
ASSFWGHVGNTIY
>TRBJ2-7|-|TRBV27
ASSLSVGGSFYEQY
>TRBJ2-2|-|TRBV21-1
ASSKNVTGELF
>TRBJ1-4|-|TRBV7-7
ASSLAWQDLYEKLF
>TRBJ2-1|-|TRBV2
ASSGTSGIDEQF
>TRBJ2-7|-|TRBV24-1
ATSGAPGQGSYEQY
>TRBJ2-5|-|TRBV28
ASSTRLEPGLQETQY
>TRBJ1-2|-|TRBV5-6
ASSYTRAPYGYT
>TRBJ2-2|once|TRBV5-5
ASSGGMRELF
>TRBJ1-2|-|TRBV7-8
ASSPTRYGYT
>TRBJ1-5|-|TRBV27
ASSLRQAPNQPQH
>TRBJ2-2|-|TRBV6-5
ASSRQISGELF
>TRBJ1-4|-|TRBV7-8
ASSSQTTGREKLF
>TRBJ2-3|-|TRBV5-1
ASSLPTSGGTDTQY
>TRBJ1-6|once|TRBV7-2
ASSLEGTANSPLH
>TRBJ1-3|few|TRBV7-9
ASSHGTAGMH
>TRBJ1-1|-|TRBV4-2
ASSRSGGAGTEAF
>TRBJ1-1|-|TRBV6-5
ASVGIGQMNTEAF
>TRBJ2-7|-|TRBV6-1
ASSEWDTSSYEQY
>TRBJ1-6|-|TRBV11-2
ASSLSGSLNSPLH
>TRBJ2-5|-|TRBV28
ASSGDRRETQY
>TRBJ1-1|-|TRBV18
ASSLQRGIEAF
>TRBJ2-7|-|TRBV7-6
ASSRTGQLGYEQY
>TRBJ2-3|-|TRBV5-6
ASSFGPRYTQY
>TRBJ1-3|-|TRBV19
ASSQRTVYSGNTIY
>TRBJ2-2|-|TRBV9
ASSAMGGLAGELF
>TRBJ2-5|-|TRBV7-2
ASRHVLAGLETQY
>TRBJ1-3|-|TRBV28
ASSTGGTGNTIY
>TRBJ2-1|-|TRBV4-1
ASSQDPRDEQF
>TRBJ2-5|-|TRBV5-8
ASSLGSGGPRRQETQY
>TRBJ1-2|-|TRBV5-1
ASSPGQLGGAGYT
>TRBJ2-3|few|TRBV2
ASSAFLSGQILEDTQY
>TRBJ2-7|-|TRBV24-1
ATSDFGEQY